A single TCR beta chain is shown here with its context. Its matching antigen is unknown. The entry originates in a study of T cells in localized non-small cell lung cancer. Measured with immunoSEQ multiplex PCR; TCRdb has only the in-frame clones, and not every one. The sample has 55,000 or so clones, around 82% seen once; the top ten hold roughly 4.9%. CDR3 length equals 13 residues. Germline assignment: CDR1 LNHDA and CDR2 SQIVND (reference sequence). The germline V and J ends were trimmed by 5 bases and 9 bases, with 11 bases remaining between them. Study results and limitations: Density of T cells in blood, when higher, went with longer overall survival. Only one tumor region was sequenced, so heterogeneity remains possible. For the top 100 tumor clones, a median approximately 50 also appeared in adjacent lung.

The chain has TRBV19 and TRBJ1-6; D is unresolved. The sequence derives from a woman aged 40-69 years with stage II lung adenocarcinoma. The sequencing here drew on PBMCs, taken before any cancer treatment. The chain's CDR3 is CASSSGGSSPLHF. The CDR3 region has the DNA TGTGCCAGTAGTTCAGGAGGGAGTTCACCCCTCCACTTT.